This is a list of T cell receptor beta chains from one sample in a study of T cells after yellow fever vaccination. One entry per CDR3 protein results from TCRdb running MiXCR on the 5' RACE reads. The data contain some 500,000 distinct CDR3 sequences, around an eighth of them singletons. The material sequenced was PBMCs, taken on the day of the yellow fever booster vaccination. The receptors stem from a man aged 25 to 40 who received the YFV17D yellow fever vaccine. Each CDR3 is given with its conserved first and last residue. The D gene is left open where the match is weak. Clone size is not always given. Where it is, it says once, few, many or a class for expanded clones.

>TRBV12-3/TRBV12-4|TRBJ2-1|NA|NA
CASSFEGGLHDEQFF
TGTGCCAGCAGTTTCGAGGGGGGGCTACACGATGAGCAGTTCTTC
>TRBV20-1|TRBJ1-1|NA|NA
CSARDQGTLNTEAFF
TGCAGTGCTAGAGATCAGGGGACACTAAACACTGAAGCTTTCTTT
>TRBV7-2|TRBJ2-6|NA|many
CASSLAGGHSGANVLTF
TGTGCCAGCAGCTTAGCGGGCGGTCATTCTGGGGCCAACGTCCTGACTTTC
>TRBV5-4|TRBJ1-2|TRBD1|NA
CASSLGKTGDYGYTF
TGTGCCAGCAGCTTGGGGAAAACAGGGGACTATGGCTACACCTTC
>TRBV10-3|TRBJ2-7|TRBD2|once
CAIKSRSGASYEQYF
TGTGCCATCAAGTCTCGGAGCGGGGCATCCTACGAGCAGTACTTC
>TRBV5-1|TRBJ2-5|TRBD1|NA
CASSMRQGKETQYF
TGCGCCAGCAGTATGAGACAGGGTAAAGAGACCCAGTACTTC
>TRBV20-1|TRBJ2-1|NA|NA
CSARSALAYNEQFF
TGCAGCGCTAGATCGGCGCTAGCGTACAATGAGCAGTTCTTC
>TRBV7-2|TRBJ2-1|NA|NA
CASSLYTYNEQFF
TGTGCCAGCAGCTTATATACCTACAATGAGCAGTTCTTC
>TRBV27|TRBJ2-2|NA|NA
CASSLTLLGTGELFF
TGTGCCAGCAGTTTAACCCTTTTAGGGACCGGGGAGCTGTTTTTT
>TRBV20-1|TRBJ1-3|TRBD1|NA
CSASPGTGPNTIYF
TGCAGTGCTAGCCCCGGGACAGGGCCAAACACCATATATTTT
>TRBV2|TRBJ2-4|NA|few
CASSRLQGYKNIQYF
TGTGCCAGCAGTAGATTACAGGGTTACAAAAACATTCAGTACTTC
>TRBV7-9|TRBJ1-1|NA|NA
CASSLGQVPNTEAFF
TGTGCCAGCAGCTTGGGGCAGGTCCCGAACACTGAAGCTTTCTTT
>TRBV29-1|TRBJ1-1|TRBD1|NA
CSVDRGLNTEAFF
TGCAGCGTGGACAGGGGGCTTAATACTGAAGCTTTCTTT
>TRBV3-1|TRBJ2-3|NA|few
CASSRRLVTTDTQYF
TGTGCCAGCAGCCGCCGACTAGTCACCACAGATACGCAGTATTTT
>TRBV6-1|TRBJ1-2|NA|few
CASSPIGVYGYTF
TGTGCCAGCAGTCCGATTGGGGTCTATGGCTACACCTTC
>TRBV20-1|TRBJ2-7|TRBD1|few
CSASRQGGAYEQYF
TGCAGTGCTAGCCGACAGGGGGGGGCCTACGAGCAGTACTTC
>TRBV27|TRBJ1-3|NA|few
CASRPASGNTIYF
TGTGCCAGCAGGCCAGCCTCTGGAAACACCATATATTTT
>TRBV4-3|TRBJ1-4|NA|NA
CASSQNAGRTTEKLFF
TGCGCCAGCAGCCAAAACGCGGGCAGAACTACTGAAAAACTGTTTTTT
>TRBV7-9|TRBJ2-1|TRBD2|few
CASSLSEREGGDEQFF
TGTGCCAGCAGCTTATCGGAGCGGGAGGGGGGCGATGAGCAGTTCTTC
>TRBV15|TRBJ2-2|NA|NA
CATSRSRRGGGELFF
TGTGCCACCAGCAGATCCCGAAGGGGTGGCGGGGAGCTGTTTTTT
>TRBV5-1|TRBJ2-7|TRBD1|NA
CASSSPGQLYEQYF
TGCGCCAGCAGCTCCCCGGGACAGCTCTACGAGCAGTACTTC
>TRBV5-4|TRBJ1-1|NA|NA
CASSLDREAEAFF
TGTGCCAGCAGCTTGGACAGGGAAGCTGAAGCTTTCTTT
>TRBV20-1|TRBJ1-2|NA|NA
CSAYRREFNGYTF
TGCAGTGCCTATCGGAGGGAATTCAATGGCTACACCTTC
>TRBV6-1|TRBJ1-5|NA|NA
CASRKAVGNQPQHF
TGTGCCAGCAGGAAGGCAGTAGGCAATCAGCCCCAGCATTTT
>TRBV11-2|TRBJ2-1|NA|few
CASSRPGAHNEQFF
TGTGCCAGCAGCCGACCAGGGGCCCACAATGAGCAGTTCTTC
>TRBV6-5|TRBJ2-5|TRBD1|NA
CASSLLGTGGPKKTQYF
TGTGCCAGCAGTTTACTTGGGACAGGGGGCCCCAAGAAGACCCAGTACTTC
>TRBV5-6|TRBJ2-7|NA|few
CASSLFRAEQYF
TGTGCCAGCAGCTTGTTCAGGGCTGAGCAGTACTTC
>TRBV5-6|TRBJ2-5|NA|NA
CASSPWIQETQYF
TGTGCCAGCAGCCCGTGGATACAAGAGACCCAGTACTTC
>TRBV5-1|TRBJ2-1|TRBD1|few
CATRTGNNEQFF
TGCGCCACCAGGACAGGGAACAATGAGCAGTTCTTC
>TRBV5-4|TRBJ2-3|NA|few
CASTDPTLTDTQYF
TGTGCCAGCACCGACCCGACTCTCACAGATACGCAGTATTTT
>TRBV29-1|TRBJ2-2|NA|NA
CSGLGTTENTGELFF
TGCAGCGGCCTTGGGACAACGGAAAACACCGGGGAGCTGTTTTTT
>TRBV29-1|TRBJ2-5|TRBD1|many
CSPPKRDRGHQETQYF
TGCAGCCCTCCGAAACGGGACAGGGGACATCAAGAGACCCAGTACTTC
>TRBV20-1|TRBJ2-7|TRBD2|few
CSAPRLASQPEQYF
TGCAGTGCGCCGCGACTAGCTTCTCAGCCCGAGCAGTACTTC
>TRBV3-1|TRBJ2-1|NA|NA
CASSESRREASEQFF
TGTGCCAGCAGCGAAAGCCGTAGGGAGGCGTCTGAGCAGTTCTTC
>TRBV4-3|TRBJ2-1|TRBD2|few
CASSPMWLAVNNEQFF
TGCGCCAGCAGCCCCATGTGGCTAGCGGTAAACAATGAGCAGTTCTTC
>TRBV7-9|TRBJ2-7|TRBD2|many
CASSQSSLAVYEQYF
TGTGCCAGCAGTCAATCATCCCTAGCGGTATACGAGCAGTACTTC
>TRBV18|TRBJ2-1|NA|NA
CASSPPRTEKQFF
TGTGCCAGCTCACCACCGAGGACAGAAAAGCAGTTCTTC
>TRBV24-1|TRBJ2-3|NA|NA
CATSDLHPDTDTQYF
TGTGCCACCAGTGATTTGCACCCCGACACAGATACGCAGTATTTT